A single sample gave rise to the 20 T cell receptor beta chains below, sequenced in a study of T cell responses to AZD1222 COVID-19 vaccine. The table came from immunoSEQ multiplex PCR; TCRdb's copy has only in-frame clones and leaves some out. The sample consists of fewer than 110,000 clones, 90% of them appearing once. The starting material was peripheral blood, obtained on day 0 of AZD1222 vaccination. Receptor source: an adult in good health.

This CDR3 reads CASSQQGTSSGNTIYF. CDR3 bases: TGTGCCAGCTCCCAACAGGGGACCAGCTCTGGAAACACCATATATTTT. The gene calls are TRBV18 and TRBJ1-3; 7 bases are shared with TRBD1. Trimming removed 6 bases from V and 0 bases from J; junction bases left unmatched: 8. CDR1 KGHSH and CDR2 LQKENI come from the germline V gene. The CDR3 totals 16 residues.

The chain couples TRBV7-9 to TRBJ1-1, with D possibly TRBD1 on 5 matching bases. V was shortened by 7 bases and J by 2 bases, with 14 bases between the two germline ends. The germline CDR1 and CDR2 sequences are SEHNR and FQNEAQ (reference sequence). The CDR3 consists of 14 residues. CDR3 coding DNA: TGTGCCAGCAACCCGGGACCTCCTAACACTGAAGCTTTCTTT. It is translated as CASNPGPPNTEAFF. Based on the CDR3 plus reference TRBV7-9 and TRBJ1-1, the full variable domain is DTGVSQNPRHKITKRGQNVTFRCDPISEHNRLYWYRQTLGQGPEFLTYFQNEAQLEKSRLLSDRFSAERPKGSFSTLEIQRTEQGDSAMYLCASNPGPPNTEAFFGQGTRLTVV.

Only a few counts were recorded for this clone. The chain uses TRBV9 and TRBJ1-1, with D uncertain. The germline V gene has CDR1 SGDLS and CDR2 YYNGEE. The germline V and J ends were trimmed by 0 bases and 4 bases, with 13 bases remaining between them. CDR3 length: 15 amino acids. The CDR3 region is CASSVETGGSTEAFF. CDR3 sequence (DNA): TGTGCCAGCAGCGTAGAAACGGGAGGAAGCACTGAAGCTTTCTTT.

This clone is a singleton in its sample. The chain employs TRBV19 and TRBJ2-7; TRBD2 aligns across 11 bases. The CDR3 spans 15 residues. The trim removed 7 bases at V and 3 bases at J, leaving 8 bases unmatched. The germline CDR1 and CDR2 sequences are LNHDA and SQIVND (reference sequence). CDR3 loop: CASKTGTSGLYEQYF. In DNA, the CDR3 is TGTGCCAGTAAAACCGGGACTAGCGGCCTCTACGAGCAGTACTTC.

J is TRBJ2-2 and V is TRBV5-1, with D uncertain. V was clipped by 1 base and J by 6 bases, with 13 bases between them. Per the germline V gene, CDR1 is SGHRS and CDR2 is YFSETQ. CDR3 length: 15 amino acids. The CDR3 DNA is TGCGCCAGCAGCTTGTTGCCCGGCATTTCCGGGGAGCTGTTTTTT. Translation: CASSLLPGISGELFF.

The chain links TRBV7-8 to TRBJ2-1; 12 bases line up with TRBD2. Losses at the gene ends were 6 bases for V and 10 bases for J; bases not matched to a gene: 7. Germline CDR1 is SGHVS and CDR2 is FQNEAQ. The CDR3 has 14 amino acids. CDR3 residues: CASSRDGLAGEQFF. The CDR3 DNA reads TGTGCCAGCAGTAGGGATGGACTAGCGGGGGAGCAGTTCTTC.

This chain uses TRBV2 with TRBJ2-2, with D unclear. The germline V gene encodes CDR1 SNHLY and CDR2 FYNNEI. Trimming shortened V by 5 bases and J by 3 bases, and 13 bases separated the two germline ends. CDR3 size: 15 residues. CDR3 loop: CASSYRASYTGELFF. The CDR3, as DNA: TGTGCCAGCAGTTACCGGGCCAGTTACACCGGGGAGCTGTTTTTT.

V usage is TRBV2 and J usage is TRBJ1-1; 9 positions match TRBD1. The CDR3 is 14 amino acids. CDR1 and CDR2 (germline): SNHLY, FYNNEI. J was trimmed by 4 bases and V by 7 bases; bases with no gene match: 7. As DNA, the CDR3 is TGTGCCAGCACCTTGACAGGGGGAGGCACTGAAGCTTTCTTT. This encodes CASTLTGGGTEAFF.

This chain connects TRBV9 to TRBJ2-7; D remains unclear. Looked up from germline, CDR1 is SGDLS and CDR2 is YYNGEE. Trimming left V 0 bases short and J 4 bases short, with 20 bases between. CDR3 length: 17 amino acids. The CDR3, as DNA: TGTGCCAGCAGCGTAGGTAAATTCATCTCCACCCCTTACGAGCAGTACTTC. Its translation is CASSVGKFISTPYEQYF.

This chain connects TRBV27 to TRBJ2-3; 8 bases are shared with TRBD1. The trim removed 5 bases at V and 6 bases at J, leaving 10 bases unmatched. The CDR3 is 15 residues long. CDR1 MNHEY and CDR2 SMNVEV come from the germline V gene (reference sequence). This chain's CDR3 is CASSRQGTVMDTQYF. The CDR3 DNA follows: TGTGCCAGCAGTCGACAGGGGACGGTGATGGATACGCAGTATTTT.

The chain joins TRBV7-2 to TRBJ2-7; possibly TRBD1 for D (6 bases). Looked up from germline, CDR1 is SGHTA and CDR2 is FQGNSA. The V end was cut by 5 bases, the J end by 3 bases, with 17 bases between. This CDR3 has 15 residues. CDR3 DNA sequence: TGTGCCAGCAGCATACAGGGCTCACGCGACTACGAGCAGTACTTC. Translation: CASSIQGSRDYEQYF.

This chain connects TRBV6-5 to TRBJ1-6; D perhaps matches TRBD1 (5 bases). With 6 bases removed from V and 8 bases from J, the gap between germline ends came to 14 bases. CDR3 length: 14 amino acids. In germline, CDR1 is MNHEY, CDR2 SVGAGI. In nucleotides, the CDR3 is TGTGCCAGCAGAGCAGGGACGTCTGATTCACCCCTCCACTTT. Translating gives CASRAGTSDSPLHF.

This chain links TRBV4-1 with TRBJ2-3, with 7 bases lining up with TRBD1. Trimming at V came to 2 bases and at J to 0 bases, leaving 8 bases not matched to a gene. The CDR3 consists of 17 residues. CDR1 and CDR2 from the germline V gene are MGHRA and YSYEKL. Here the CDR3 DNA reads TGCGCCAGCAGCCAACTTTATTGGGGACAGAGCACAGATACGCAGTATTTT. This sequence encodes CASSQLYWGQSTDTQYF.

The rearrangement links TRBV19 to TRBJ1-2; weak D call: TRBD1 (5 bases). The CDR3 runs 15 residues. V lost 5 bases and J 0 bases, leaving 13 bases between the germline ends. The germline V gene has CDR1 LNHDA and CDR2 SQIVND (reference sequence). CDR3 nucleotides: TGTGCCAGTAGTCCGGGGACGCGCGCTAACTATGGCTACACCTTC. This gives the protein CASSPGTRANYGYTF.

The chain carries TRBV5-1 and TRBJ2-5; TRBD1 might be the D (6 bases). With 4 bases removed from V and 5 bases from J, the gap between germline ends came to 18 bases. The CDR3 runs 15 residues. Germline lookup yields CDR1 SGHRS and CDR2 YFSETQ. The CDR3 coding sequence is TGCGCCAGCAGCCAGAGGGGGAAGGTCAGGGAGACCCAGTACTTC. Translating it yields CASSQRGKVRETQYF.

The rearrangement joins TRBV19 to TRBJ1-1; no clear D. The CDR3 length is 16 residues. Germline assignment: CDR1 LNHDA and CDR2 SQIVND (reference sequence). The ends were cut back, 6 bases at V and 1 base at J, with 18 bases in the middle. CDR3 bases: TGTGCCAGTAGCCCCCATCAGGCCGGCGAGAACACTGAAGCTTTCTTT. Translation: CASSPHQAGENTEAFF.

This chain uses TRBV5-8 with TRBJ1-5; D perhaps matches TRBD1 (5 bases). The CDR3 extends over 15 amino acids. The V and J ends lost 2 bases and 7 bases respectively, with 16 bases between them. CDR1 and CDR2 (germline): SGHTS, YDEGEE. In DNA form, the CDR3 reads TGTGCCAGCAGCTTTCCGGACGGTTCAGGGCAGCCCCAGCATTTT. Its translation: CASSFPDGSGQPQHF. The full variable domain, with the rest looked up from reference TRBV5-8 and TRBJ1-5, is EAGVTQSPTHLIKTRGQQATLRCSPISGHTSVYWYQQALGLGLQFLLWYDEGEERNRGNFPPRFSGRQFPNYSSELNVNALELEDSALYLCASSFPDGSGQPQHFGDGTRLSIL.

This clone was detected once. J is TRBJ2-1 and V is TRBV20-1; weak D call: TRBD2 (7 bases). Trimming took 3 bases from V and 2 from J, leaving 11 bases between them. Germline CDR1 DFQATT, CDR2 SNEGSKA (reference sequence). This CDR3 contains 14 residues. The CDR3 spells CSASGGGPYNEQFF. The CDR3 DNA reads as TGCAGTGCTAGTGGGGGGGGGCCCTACAATGAGCAGTTCTTC.

V is TRBV11-2 and J is TRBJ1-3; D perhaps matches TRBD1 (5 bases). The CDR3 covers 13 residues. Trimming pared 5 bases from V and 8 bases from J, leaving 13 bases between. The germline V gene encodes CDR1 SGHAT and CDR2 FQNNGV. The CDR3 nucleotides read TGTGCCAGCAGCATCAGTGCGGGGGACACCATATATTTT. Translation gives CASSISAGDTIYF. The full variable domain, in which reference TRBV11-2 and TRBJ1-3 provide the parts outside the CDR3, is EAGVAQSPRYKIIEKRQSVAFWCNPISGHATLYWYQQILGQGPKLLIQFQNNGVVDDSQLPKDRFSAERLKGVDSTLKIQPAKLEDSAVYLCASSISAGDTIYFGEGSWLTVV.

This clone was picked up one time. The V call is TRBV6-5, the J call TRBJ2-1; D is tentatively TRBD1 or TRBD2 (5 bases each). V dropped 6 bases and J dropped 7 bases, with 13 bases sitting between them. CDR3 size: 13 residues. The germline gives CDR1 MNHEY, CDR2 SVGAGI. The CDR3, as DNA: TGTGCCAGCAGGCTCCCTGAGGGGAATGAGCAGTTCTTC. Encoded protein: CASRLPEGNEQFF.